Here is one T cell receptor beta chain with its context. This record belongs to a study of blood T cell repertoires in COVID-19. About the study: Acute and convalescent COVID-19 samples came from the United States, Italy and Spain. T cells, B-cell-depleted T cells, or PBMCs supplied cDNA or gDNA.

Source study methods: Amplification of reference gene primers provided the estimated nucleated cell counts. Only in-frame clones appear in the TCRdb table, and some are missing; sequencing was by immunoSEQ multiplex PCR. D and trimming were read from the DNA, whereas the V and J calls and clone size are those reported in that table. The table lists around 150,000 clones, around 90% of them singletons, with 3.5% to 4% in the top ten. Trimming shortened V by 3 bases and J by 1 base, and 6 bases separated the two germline ends. CDR3 length equals 13 residues. Per germline, CDR1 KGHSH and CDR2 LQKENI. The receptor's source is a woman aged 60-75 years who had recovered from COVID-19. The sample comprised peripheral blood. V gene TRBV18 combines with J gene TRBJ2-5; possibly TRBD1 for D (5 bases). CDR3 DNA: TGTGCCAGCTCACCCAGGGTCCAAGAGACCCAGTACTTC. It is translated as CASSPRVQETQYF.